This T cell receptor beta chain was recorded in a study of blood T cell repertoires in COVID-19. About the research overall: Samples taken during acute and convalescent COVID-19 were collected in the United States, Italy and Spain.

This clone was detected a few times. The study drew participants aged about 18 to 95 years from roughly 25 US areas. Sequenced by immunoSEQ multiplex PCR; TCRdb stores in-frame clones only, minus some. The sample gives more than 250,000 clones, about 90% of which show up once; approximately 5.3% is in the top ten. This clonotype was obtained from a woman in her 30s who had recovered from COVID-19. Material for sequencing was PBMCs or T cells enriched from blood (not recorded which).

This chain's CDR3 is CASSRTGITNEKLFF. Here the CDR3 DNA reads TGTGCCAGCAGCAGGACAGGGATAACTAATGAAAAACTGTTTTTT. The V and J genes are TRBV6-5 and TRBJ1-4; 8 nucleotides match TRBD1. CDR3 length: 15 amino acids. After removal of 6 bases from V and 1 base from J, the junction contained 4 bases not matched to a gene. Looked up from germline, CDR1 is MNHEY and CDR2 is SVGAGI.